These 22 T cell receptor beta chains were all obtained from the same sample, sequenced in a study of blood T cell repertoires in COVID-19. Only in-frame clones appear in the TCRdb table, and some are missing; sequencing was by immunoSEQ multiplex PCR. The sample has around 32,000 clones; 90% to 95% are singletons. Sample: peripheral blood. The receptors come from a male donor with active COVID-19.

This clone was seen a single time. As DNA, the CDR3 is TGCGCCAGCAGGTCGGGACAGGGCATGAACACTGAAGCTTTCTTT. Protein: CASRSGQGMNTEAFF. V and J are TRBV5-1 and TRBJ1-1, with 9 bases fitting TRBD1. Germline values: CDR1 SGHRS, CDR2 YFSETQ. CDR3 size: 15 residues. V trimming: 5 bases; J trimming: 0 bases; junction bases outside the gene matches: 5.

This sequence joins TRBV6-5 and TRBJ1-1, with 8 nucleotides matching TRBD1. CDR3 length equals 12 residues. Germline V lookup: CDR1 MNHEY, CDR2 SVGAGI. V was pared by 6 bases and J by 7 bases, with 4 bases of the junction left unmatched. CDR3 region: CASSQGQGEAFF. In DNA form, the CDR3 reads TGTGCCAGCAGCCAAGGACAGGGTGAAGCTTTCTTT.

The chain joins TRBV6-5 to TRBJ2-1; the D gene is possibly TRBD2 (6 bases). V dropped 7 bases and J dropped 14 bases, with 15 bases sitting between them. Germline loops: CDR1 MNHEY, CDR2 SVGAGI. The CDR3 sequence is 11 residues long. CDR3 sequence reads: CASNAGMVEFF. CDR3 sequence (DNA): TGTGCCAGCAACGCGGGGATGGTGGAGTTCTTC.

In its sample, this clone was seen a few times. In DNA, the CDR3 is TGCGCCAGCAGCCAAGGACATTGGGAGGCTGGCACGCAGTATTTT. This gives the protein CASSQGHWEAGTQYF. The gene calls are TRBV4-1 and TRBJ2-3, with D maybe TRBD2 (6 bases). The CDR3 consists of 15 residues. The V and J ends lost 1 base and 9 bases respectively, with 17 bases between them. Germline CDR1 MGHRA, CDR2 YSYEKL.

This rearrangement joins TRBV5-4 to TRBJ2-3; 11 bases are a match to TRBD2. The CDR3 spans 18 residues. After removal of 5 bases from V and 4 bases from J, the junction contained 15 bases not matched to a gene. Germline lookup yields CDR1 SGHNT and CDR2 YYREEE (reference sequence). CDR3 nucleotides: TGTGCCAGCAGGCTGTTGAGGCCAGTAGCGGGGGGGCCAGATACGCAGTATTTT. It encodes CASRLLRPVAGGPDTQYF.

The rearrangement links TRBV18 to TRBJ2-3; the D gene is possibly TRBD2 (5 bases). The ends were cut back, 6 bases at V and 0 bases at J, with 16 bases in the middle. From germline, CDR1 is KGHSH and CDR2 LQKENI. The CDR3 is made up of 16 amino acids. Here the CDR3 reads CASSQFTRGSTDTQYF. Written as DNA, the CDR3 is TGTGCCAGCTCCCAATTTACCCGGGGTAGCACAGATACGCAGTATTTT.

The V call is TRBV6-1, the J call TRBJ1-5; a possible D gene is TRBD1 (6 bases). Germline V lookup: CDR1 MNHNS, CDR2 SASEGT. CDR3 length: 16 residues. Trimming removed 0 bases from V and 7 bases from J, with 16 bases in between. CDR3 sequence: CASSEAGDQQGQPQHF. In DNA, the CDR3 is TGTGCCAGCAGTGAAGCGGGAGACCAACAGGGCCAGCCCCAGCATTTT.

CDR3 DNA sequence: TGTGCCAGCAGCGTAGATACTACACGCTACGAGCAGTACTTC. Protein sequence: CASSVDTTRYEQYF. The V call is TRBV9, the J call TRBJ2-7; D is undetermined. Trimming left V 0 bases short and J 3 bases short, with 10 bases between. The CDR3 consists of 14 residues. The V gene's germline CDR1 is SGDLS and CDR2 YYNGEE.

This chain uses TRBV27 with TRBJ1-1; D unclear. The CDR3 covers 14 residues. V shed 5 bases and J shed 1 base, with 11 bases lying between them. The germline gives CDR1 MNHEY, CDR2 SMNVEV (reference sequence). The CDR3 loop reads CASSPRPGNTEAFF. The CDR3 region has the DNA TGTGCCAGCAGTCCTCGTCCGGGGAACACTGAAGCTTTCTTT.

The J gene is TRBJ2-1, the V gene TRBV9; D possibly corresponds to TRBD1 (5 bases). CDR3 length: 15 residues. Between the trimmed V and J ends, which lost 2 bases and 1 base, there was a span of 10 bases. Looked up from germline, CDR1 is SGDLS and CDR2 is YYNGEE. CDR3 sequence reads: CASSVSQGSYNEQFF. As DNA, the CDR3 is TGTGCCAGCAGCGTTTCCCAGGGTTCCTACAATGAGCAGTTCTTC.

This chain connects TRBV7-9 to TRBJ2-1; 7 positions agree with TRBD1. CDR3 length equals 15 residues. Germline V lookup: CDR1 SEHNR, CDR2 FQNEAQ (reference sequence). The V gene end was trimmed by 7 bases and the J gene end by 4 bases; junction bases not matched to a gene: 10. The CDR3 bases are TGTGCCAGCAATAGGGACAGCTCCACGTACAATGAGCAGTTCTTC. Amino acid sequence: CASNRDSSTYNEQFF. The whole variable domain, filled in from reference TRBV7-9 and TRBJ2-1, reads DTGVSQNPRHKITKRGQNVTFRCDPISEHNRLYWYRQTLGQGPEFLTYFQNEAQLEKSRLLSDRFSAERPKGSFSTLEIQRTEQGDSAMYLCASNRDSSTYNEQFFGPGTRLTVL.

The V call is TRBV7-2, the J call TRBJ2-7, with no clear D. With 3 bases removed from V and 5 bases from J, the gap between germline ends came to 8 bases. This CDR3 has 12 amino acids. Germline V CDR1 and CDR2: SGHTA, FQGNSA. In DNA, the CDR3 is TGTGCCAGCAGCTTCAGACGGGACGAGCAGTACTTC. This gives the protein CASSFRRDEQYF.

This sequence joins TRBV6-2 or TRBV6-3 and TRBJ2-7, with 8 bases that match TRBD2. V lost 2 bases, J lost 0 bases, and 3 bases stayed unmatched. The CDR3 is made up of 15 amino acids. Germline V gives CDR1 MNHEY, CDR2 SVGEGT. As DNA, the CDR3 is TGTGCCAGCAGTTACCCCGGGGGGGGCTCCTACGAGCAGTACTTC. It specifies CASSYPGGGSYEQYF.

The CDR3: CASSQDLRNNSPLHF. The DNA for the CDR3 is TGTGCCAGCAGCCAAGATCTGCGGAATAATTCACCCCTCCACTTT. This rearrangement joins TRBV3-1 (or the pseudogene TRBV3-2) to TRBJ1-6, with D unclear. V lost 0 bases and J 5 bases, leaving 8 bases between the germline ends. Germline V gene lookup returns CDR1 LGHDT and CDR2 YNNKEL (reference sequence). CDR3 size: 15 residues.

V gene TRBV4-1 combines with J gene TRBJ2-1; TRBD2 matches 11 bases. There are 16 residues in the CDR3. The J segment lost 12 bases and the V segment lost 0 bases, leaving 10 bases of the junction unmatched. CDR1 and CDR2 (germline): MGHRA, YSYEKL. DNA for the CDR3: TGCGCCAGCAGCCAAGAAGGTAGCGGGGGGGCTGAATGGCAGTTCTTC. It specifies CASSQEGSGGAEWQFF.

In this sample, this clone turned up a few times. V and J are TRBV10-2 and TRBJ2-2, with D possibly being TRBD2 (5 bases). From germline, CDR1 is WSHSY and CDR2 SAAADI. The CDR3 has 15 residues. V gave up 6 bases and J gave up 5 bases, with 16 bases separating them. In DNA, the CDR3 is TGCGCCAGCAGGCGCACGGGGTTGGATACCGGGGAGCTGTTTTTT. Its translation is CASRRTGLDTGELFF.

The J gene is TRBJ1-6, the V gene TRBV15; D not resolved. CDR3 length: 14 residues. The germline gives CDR1 LNHNV, CDR2 YYDKDF (reference sequence). The ends were cut back, 5 bases at V and 7 bases at J, with 12 bases in the middle. The CDR3 coding sequence is TGTGCCACCAGCCGAAGTCCGGGAAATTCACCCCTCCACTTT. Residues: CATSRSPGNSPLHF.

This sequence joins TRBV30 and TRBJ2-3; D is undetermined. This CDR3 contains 12 residues. Germline loops: CDR1 GTSNPN, CDR2 SVGIG (reference sequence). Trimming pared 5 bases from V and 8 bases from J, leaving 14 bases between. The CDR3 loop reads CAWSKGPGTQYF. In nucleotides, the CDR3 is TGTGCCTGGTCTAAAGGCCCAGGTACGCAGTATTTT. Full variable domain (rest looked up from reference TRBV30 and TRBJ2-3): SQTIHQWPATLVQPVGSPLSLECTVEGTSNPNLYWYRQAAGRGLQLLFYSVGIGQISSEVPQNLSASRPQDRQFILSSKKLLLSDSGFYLCAWSKGPGTQYFGPGTRLTVL.

The chain has TRBV5-1 and TRBJ1-4; D possibly corresponds to TRBD1 (5 bases). Deletions cut 0 bases from V and 8 bases from J, with 17 bases between. CDR1 and CDR2 (germline): SGHRS, YFSETQ. This CDR3 spans 16 amino acids. This CDR3 is CASSLALGGGNEKLFF. In DNA form, the CDR3 reads TGCGCCAGCAGCTTGGCCCTCGGGGGGGGGAACGAAAAACTGTTTTTT.

The chain employs TRBV6-5 and TRBJ1-1, with 8 positions matching TRBD1. The V gene's germline CDR1 is MNHEY and CDR2 SVGAGI. After removal of 4 bases from V and 11 bases from J, the junction contained 12 bases not matched to a gene. CDR3 length equals 14 residues. The CDR3 DNA reads TGTGCCAGCAGTTCGGAAGGGACAGGAACTCTCGCTTTCTTT. Encoded protein: CASSSEGTGTLAFF.

The rearrangement uses TRBV13 and TRBJ2-5; the match to TRBD2 covers 8 bases. This CDR3 is 15 amino acids long. J was trimmed by 5 bases and V by 2 bases; bases with no gene match: 7. CDR1 and CDR2 from the germline V gene are PRHDT and FYEKMQ (reference sequence). CDR3 region: CASSLRGLGGETQYF. Here the CDR3 DNA reads TGTGCCAGCAGCTTAAGGGGACTAGGTGGGGAGACCCAGTACTTC.

This chain links TRBV7-2 with TRBJ1-2, with D perhaps matching TRBD1 (5 bases). Per germline, CDR1 SGHTA and CDR2 FQGNSA. V was pared by 2 bases and J by 0 bases, with 13 bases between. This CDR3 has 16 residues. The CDR3 protein is CASSLLFDSPNYGYTF. The CDR3 nucleotides read TGTGCCAGCAGCTTACTCTTTGACAGTCCTAACTATGGCTACACCTTC. The whole variable domain, filled in from reference TRBV7-2 and TRBJ1-2, reads GAGVSQSPSNKVTEKGKDVELRCDPISGHTALYWYRQSLGQGLEFLIYFQGNSAPDKSGLPSDRFSAERTGGSVSTLTIQRTQQEDSAVYLCASSLLFDSPNYGYTFGSGTRLTVV.